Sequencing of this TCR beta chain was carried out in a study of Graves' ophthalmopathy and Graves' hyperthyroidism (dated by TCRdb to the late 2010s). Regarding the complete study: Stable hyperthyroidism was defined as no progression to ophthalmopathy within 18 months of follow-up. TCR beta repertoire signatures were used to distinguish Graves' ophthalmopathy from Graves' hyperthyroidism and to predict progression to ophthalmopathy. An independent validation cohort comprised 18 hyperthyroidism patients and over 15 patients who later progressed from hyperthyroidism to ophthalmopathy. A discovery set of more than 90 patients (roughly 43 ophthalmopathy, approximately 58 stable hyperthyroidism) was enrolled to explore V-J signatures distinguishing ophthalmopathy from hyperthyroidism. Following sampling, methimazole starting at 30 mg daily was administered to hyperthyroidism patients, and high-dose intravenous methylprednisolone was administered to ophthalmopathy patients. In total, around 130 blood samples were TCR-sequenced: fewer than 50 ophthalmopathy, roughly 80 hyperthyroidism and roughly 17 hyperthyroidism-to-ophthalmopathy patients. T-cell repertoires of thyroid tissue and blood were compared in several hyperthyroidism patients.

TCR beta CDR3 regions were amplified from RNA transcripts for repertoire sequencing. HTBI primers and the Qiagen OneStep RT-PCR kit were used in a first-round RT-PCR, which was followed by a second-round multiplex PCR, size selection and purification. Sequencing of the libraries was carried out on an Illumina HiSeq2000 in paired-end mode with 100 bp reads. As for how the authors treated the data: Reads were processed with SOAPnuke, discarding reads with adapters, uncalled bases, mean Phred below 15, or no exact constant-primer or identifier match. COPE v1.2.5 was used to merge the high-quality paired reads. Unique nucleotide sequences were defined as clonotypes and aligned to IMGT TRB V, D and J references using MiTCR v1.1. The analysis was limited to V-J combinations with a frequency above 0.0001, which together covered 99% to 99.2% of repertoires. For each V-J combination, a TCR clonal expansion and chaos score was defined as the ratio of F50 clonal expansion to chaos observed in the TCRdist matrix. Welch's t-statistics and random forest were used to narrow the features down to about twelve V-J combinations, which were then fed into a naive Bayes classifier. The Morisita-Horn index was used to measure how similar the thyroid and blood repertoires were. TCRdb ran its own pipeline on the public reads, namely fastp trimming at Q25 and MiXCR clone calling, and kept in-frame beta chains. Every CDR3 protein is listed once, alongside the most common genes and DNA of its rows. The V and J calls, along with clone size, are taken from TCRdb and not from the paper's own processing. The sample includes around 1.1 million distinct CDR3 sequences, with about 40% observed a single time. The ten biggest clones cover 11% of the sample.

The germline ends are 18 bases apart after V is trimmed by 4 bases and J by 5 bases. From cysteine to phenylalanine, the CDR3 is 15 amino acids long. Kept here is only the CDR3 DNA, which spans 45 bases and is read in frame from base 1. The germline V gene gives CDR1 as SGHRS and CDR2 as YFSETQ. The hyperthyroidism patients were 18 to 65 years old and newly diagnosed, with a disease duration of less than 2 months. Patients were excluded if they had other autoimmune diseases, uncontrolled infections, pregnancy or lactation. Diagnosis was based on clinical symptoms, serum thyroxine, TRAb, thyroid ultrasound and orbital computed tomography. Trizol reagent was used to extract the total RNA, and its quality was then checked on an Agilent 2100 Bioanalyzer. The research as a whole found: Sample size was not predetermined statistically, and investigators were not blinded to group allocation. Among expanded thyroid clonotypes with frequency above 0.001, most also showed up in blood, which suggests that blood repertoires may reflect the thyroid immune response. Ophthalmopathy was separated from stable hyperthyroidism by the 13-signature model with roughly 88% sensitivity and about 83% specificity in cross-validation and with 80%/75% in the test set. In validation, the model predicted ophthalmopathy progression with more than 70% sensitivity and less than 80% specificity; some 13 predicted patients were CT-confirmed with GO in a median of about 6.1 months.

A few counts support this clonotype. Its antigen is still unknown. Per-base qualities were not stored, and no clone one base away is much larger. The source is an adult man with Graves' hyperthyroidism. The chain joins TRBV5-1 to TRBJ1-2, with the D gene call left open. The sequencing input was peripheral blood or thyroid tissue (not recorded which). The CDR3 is CASSQEAGHVYGYTF. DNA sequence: TGCGCCAGCAGCCAAGAGGCAGGCCACGTTTATGGCTACACCTTC. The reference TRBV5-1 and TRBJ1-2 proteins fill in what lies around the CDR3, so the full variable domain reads KAGVTQTPRYLIKTRGQQVTLSCSPISGHRSVSWYQQTPGQGLQFLFEYFSETQRNKGNFPGRFSGRQFSNSRSEMNVSTLELGDSALYLCASSQEAGHVYGYTFGSGTRLTVV.